These T cell receptor beta chains were read from a single sample in a study of human T cells and chemical hapten exposure. TCRdb fed the RACE reads into MiXCR, producing one record per CDR3 protein. The sample records about 28,000 distinct CDR3 sequences, over 7% being singletons. Specimen: whole blood. The receptors originated from a human donor in good health. Some clones in this sample may be carry-over from other donors' samples. CDR3s include the opening cysteine and the closing phenylalanine or tryptophan. The D gene is left open where the match is weak. Not every row has a clone size; where given, it reads once, few, many or a size class.

TRBV5-1	TRBJ2-7	.	.	CASSLARGPYEQYF	TGCGCCAGCAGCTTGGCCCGGGGGCCCTACGAGCAGTACTTC
TRBV5-1	TRBJ2-7	many	.	CASSLAPGYHEQYF	TGCGCCAGCAGCTTGGCCCCAGGGTACCACGAGCAGTACTTC
TRBV27	TRBJ1-1	few	TRBD1	CASSPIGTGRTEAFF	TGTGCCAGCAGCCCTATCGGGACAGGGCGTACTGAAGCTTTCTTT
TRBV5-1	TRBJ1-2	.	.	CASSLDRGQGGGYTF	TGCGCCAGCAGCTTGGATAGGGGCCAGGGTGGTGGCTACACCTTC
TRBV7-2	TRBJ1-2	.	.	CASSLAPSSANYGYTF	TGTGCCAGCAGCTTAGCGCCATCTTCTGCCAACTATGGCTACACCTTC
TRBV20-1	TRBJ2-7	few	.	CSARRPTPAYEQYF	TGCAGTGCTAGGCGGCCGACCCCAGCCTACGAGCAGTACTTC
TRBV20-1	TRBJ2-3	many	TRBD2	CSASSPGGASTDTQYF	TGCAGTGCTAGTTCCCCGGGGGGAGCGAGCACAGATACGCAGTATTTT
TRBV15	TRBJ2-3	many	.	CATTMDLRTDTQYF	TGTGCCACCACCATGGACCTTCGCACAGATACGCAGTATTTT
TRBV12-3/TRBV12-4	TRBJ2-7	many	TRBD2	CASSSYELGGTSGPYEQYF	TGTGCCAGCAGTTCTTACGAATTGGGGGGGACTAGCGGGCCCTACGAGCAGTACTTC
TRBV29-1	TRBJ2-7	many	.	CSVGAATSYEQYF	TGCAGCGTGGGAGCGGCTACCTCCTACGAGCAGTACTTC
TRBV5-4	TRBJ2-4	.	TRBD1	CASSSGGSAKNIQYF	TGTGCCAGCAGCTCAGGGGGTTCGGCCAAAAACATTCAGTACTTC
TRBV5-6	TRBJ1-2	many	TRBD1	CASSLAGGSYGYTF	TGTGCCAGCAGCTTGGCAGGGGGCAGCTATGGCTACACCTTC
TRBV4-1	TRBJ1-2	many	TRBD1	CASSQEDRANYGYTF	TGCGCCAGCAGCCAAGAAGACAGGGCTAACTATGGCTACACCTTC
TRBV5-1	TRBJ1-2	.	.	CASSPDPSTYYGYTF	TGCGCCAGCAGCCCTGACCCATCTACTTACTATGGCTACACCTTC
TRBV6-2/TRBV6-3	TRBJ2-1	few	.	CASSYFQSPGAEQFF	TGTGCCAGCAGTTACTTTCAGTCCCCGGGGGCTGAGCAGTTCTTC
TRBV5-1	TRBJ1-5	few	TRBD1	CASSMTGMGNQPQHF	TGCGCCAGCAGCATGACAGGGATGGGCAATCAGCCCCAGCATTTT
TRBV19	TRBJ1-5	few	.	CASSIGRRGNQPQHF	TGTGCCAGTAGTATAGGTCGGCGAGGCAATCAGCCCCAGCATTTT
TRBV7-8	TRBJ2-1	few	TRBD2	CASRVDPAGGPAHEQFF	TGTGCCAGCCGTGTTGACCCAGCGGGGGGGCCCGCCCATGAGCAGTTCTTC
TRBV6-4	TRBJ2-3	medium-sized	TRBD2	CASSGTSGGTDTQYF	TGTGCCAGCAGTGGAACTAGCGGGGGCACAGATACGCAGTATTTT
TRBV7-2	TRBJ2-1	many	.	CASSPLTVPRGVGQFF	TGTGCCAGCAGCCCCTTGACCGTTCCTAGAGGTGTGGGGCAGTTCTTC
TRBV28	TRBJ1-1	many	TRBD1	CASSFGDRVNTEAFF	TGTGCCAGCAGTTTTGGAGACAGGGTGAACACTGAAGCTTTCTTT
TRBV27	TRBJ2-3	many	.	CASSLTFNTDTQYF	TGTGCCAGCAGTTTAACCTTTAACACAGATACGCAGTATTTT
TRBV28	TRBJ2-4	many	.	CASSFGGLAKNIQYF	TGTGCCAGCAGTTTCGGAGGACTAGCCAAAAACATTCAGTACTTC
TRBV20-1	TRBJ2-1	many	.	CSARKYELQFF	TGCAGTGCCCGAAAGTACGAATTACAGTTCTTC
TRBV7-9	TRBJ2-4	.	.	CASSSPGAGEIQYF	TGTGCCAGCAGCTCTCCCGGGGCAGGGGAAATTCAGTACTTC
TRBV6-5	TRBJ2-1	many	TRBD2	CASSYSISGGVYEQFF	TGTGCCAGCAGTTACTCGATTAGCGGGGGGGTCTATGAGCAGTTCTTC
TRBV4-3	TRBJ1-4	few	.	CASSQSIGQTNEKLFF	TGCGCCAGCAGCCAAAGTATTGGGCAGACTAATGAAAAACTGTTTTTT
TRBV7-2	TRBJ2-4	.	TRBD1	CASSSGQGYKNIQYF	TGTGCCAGCAGCTCGGGACAGGGGTACAAAAACATTCAGTACTTC
TRBV6-1	TRBJ2-3	.	.	CASRGGGSTDTQYF	TGTGCCAGCAGAGGGGGAGGTAGCACAGATACGCAGTATTTT
TRBV27	TRBJ1-4	many	.	CASSQRQVDNEKLFF	TGTGCCAGCAGTCAAAGACAGGTGGATAATGAAAAACTGTTTTTT
TRBV6-6	TRBJ2-2	.	.	CASRPERGELFF	TGTGCCAGCAGGCCAGAGCGCGGGGAGCTGTTTTTT